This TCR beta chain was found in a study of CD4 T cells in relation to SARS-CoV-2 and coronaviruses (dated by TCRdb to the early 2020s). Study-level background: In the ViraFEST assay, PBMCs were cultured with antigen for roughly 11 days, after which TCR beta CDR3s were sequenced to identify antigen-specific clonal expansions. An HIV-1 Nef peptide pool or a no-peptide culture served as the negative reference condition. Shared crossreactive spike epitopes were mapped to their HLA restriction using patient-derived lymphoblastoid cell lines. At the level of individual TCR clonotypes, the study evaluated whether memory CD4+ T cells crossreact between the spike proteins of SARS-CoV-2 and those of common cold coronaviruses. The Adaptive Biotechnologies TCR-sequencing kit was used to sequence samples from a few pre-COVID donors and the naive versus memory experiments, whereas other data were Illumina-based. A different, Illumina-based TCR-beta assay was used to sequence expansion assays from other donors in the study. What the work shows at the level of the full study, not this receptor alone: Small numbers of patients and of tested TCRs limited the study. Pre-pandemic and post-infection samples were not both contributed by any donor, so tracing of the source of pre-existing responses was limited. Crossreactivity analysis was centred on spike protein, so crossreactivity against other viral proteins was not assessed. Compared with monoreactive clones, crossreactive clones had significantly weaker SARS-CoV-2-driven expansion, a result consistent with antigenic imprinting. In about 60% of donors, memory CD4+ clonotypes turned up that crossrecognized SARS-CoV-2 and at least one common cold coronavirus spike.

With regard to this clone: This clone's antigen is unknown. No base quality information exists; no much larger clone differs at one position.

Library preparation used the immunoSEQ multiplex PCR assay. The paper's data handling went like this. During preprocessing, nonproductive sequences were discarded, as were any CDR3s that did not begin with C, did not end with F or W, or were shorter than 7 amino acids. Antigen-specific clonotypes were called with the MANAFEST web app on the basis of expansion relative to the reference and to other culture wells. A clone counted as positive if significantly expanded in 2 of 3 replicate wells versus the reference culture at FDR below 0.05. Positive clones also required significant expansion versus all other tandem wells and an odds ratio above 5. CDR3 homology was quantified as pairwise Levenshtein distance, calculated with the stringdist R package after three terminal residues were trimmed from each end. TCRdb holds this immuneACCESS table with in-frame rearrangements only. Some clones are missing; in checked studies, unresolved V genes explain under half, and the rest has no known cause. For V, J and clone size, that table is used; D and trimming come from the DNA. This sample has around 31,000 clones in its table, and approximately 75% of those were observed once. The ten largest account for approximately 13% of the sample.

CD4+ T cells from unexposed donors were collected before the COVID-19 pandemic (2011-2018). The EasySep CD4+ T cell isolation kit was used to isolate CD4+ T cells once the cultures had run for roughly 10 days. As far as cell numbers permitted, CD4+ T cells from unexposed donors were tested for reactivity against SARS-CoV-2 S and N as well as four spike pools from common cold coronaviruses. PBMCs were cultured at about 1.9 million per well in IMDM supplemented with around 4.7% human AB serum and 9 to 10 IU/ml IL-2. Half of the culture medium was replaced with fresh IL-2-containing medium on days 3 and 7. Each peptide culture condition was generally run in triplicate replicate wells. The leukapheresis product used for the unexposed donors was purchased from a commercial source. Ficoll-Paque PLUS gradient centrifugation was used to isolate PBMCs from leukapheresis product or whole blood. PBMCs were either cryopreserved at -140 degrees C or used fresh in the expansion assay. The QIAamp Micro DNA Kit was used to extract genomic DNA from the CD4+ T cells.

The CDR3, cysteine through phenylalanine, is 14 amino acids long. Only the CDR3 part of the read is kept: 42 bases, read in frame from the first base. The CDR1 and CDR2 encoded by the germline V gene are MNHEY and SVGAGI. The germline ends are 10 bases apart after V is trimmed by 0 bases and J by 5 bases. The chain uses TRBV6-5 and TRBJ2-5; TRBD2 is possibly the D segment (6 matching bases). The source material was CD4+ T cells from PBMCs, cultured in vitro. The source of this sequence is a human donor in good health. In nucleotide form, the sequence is TGTGCCAGCAGTTACTCGGGGGGTTACGAGACCCAGTACTTC. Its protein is CASSYSGGYETQYF.